This T cell receptor (beta chain) was identified during a study of T cells in women clearing cervical HPV infection. Study in general: Cases' blood sampling followed lesion detection by median about 150 days (90 to 200).

A remark on this clone: The sequence runs out 3 residues before the end of the CDR3; the remainder is reconstructed from the germline J gene.

The length of the CDR3 is 14 residues. The germline gives CDR1 SEHNR, CDR2 FQNEAQ (reference sequence). Only in-frame clones appear in the TCRdb table, and some are missing; sequencing was by immunoSEQ multiplex PCR. Its table lists approximately 34,000 clones. The source of this sequence is a woman between 18 and 70 years old with a cervical HPV16 infection that either progressed to CIN3+ or cleared (not recorded which). The J gene is TRBJ2-3, the V gene TRBV7-9, with D possibly being TRBD2 (7 bases). Sample: blood buffy coat. The CDR3 loop reads CASSLGGGGQPQYF. The sequenced CDR3 bases are TGTGCCAGCAGCTTAGGAGGGGGGGGTCAGCCG.